The 15 T cell receptor beta chains below all came from one sample that was sequenced in a study of neurological immune-mediated disorders. Time point in this sample: technical triplicate 1. TCRdb reprocessed the 5' RACE reads via MiXCR and lists one record per CDR3 protein. The data contain tens of thousands of distinct CDR3 sequences, roughly 11% of them seen just once; the ten biggest clones take up 3% to 5%. Sequenced input: PBMCs. The receptors derive from a man aged 55 to 70 with HTLV-1-associated myelopathy (HAM/TSP).

This clonotype has a count of ten or more. The V gene is TRBV12-3 or TRBV12-4, the J gene TRBJ1-6; D perhaps matches TRBD1 (6 bases). The CDR3 has 16 amino acids. V gave up 7 bases and J gave up 6 bases, with 19 bases separating them. The DNA of the CDR3 is TGTGCCAGCATGACGGGGGCCTCGGCGGGTAATTCACCCCTCCACTTT. Translating it yields CASMTGASAGNSPLHF.

This clonotype showed up many times. This sequence joins TRBV4-1 and TRBJ2-1, with D possibly matching TRBD1 (5 bases). The CDR3 contains 14 residues. Trimming shortened V by 1 base and J by 10 bases, and 14 bases separated the two germline ends. Looked up from germline, CDR1 is MGHRA and CDR2 is YSYEKL. The CDR3 region has the DNA TGCGCCAGCAGCCAAGGGACCCCCTCAGGGGAGCAGTTCTTC. It specifies CASSQGTPSGEQFF.

This clonotype was detected ten times or more. V is TRBV7-8 and J is TRBJ2-1, with a possible D match to TRBD2 (6 bases). The V gene lost 1 base and the J gene lost 9 bases, with 19 bases spanning the gap. This CDR3 region has 16 residues. Germline CDR1 is SGHVS and CDR2 is FQNEAQ. The CDR3 loop reads CASSLGSGRPSREQFF. The CDR3 bases are TGTGCCAGCAGCTTAGGTTCAGGGAGGCCCTCCCGTGAGCAGTTCTTC.

This clonotype was detected many times. CDR3 coding DNA: TGTGCCAGCAGCTTAGAGGGGAACGAACTGTTTTTT. It yields the protein CASSLEGNELFF. The chain links TRBV7-9 to TRBJ1-4, with a tentative D call TRBD1 (5 bases). V lost 1 base and J lost 12, with 9 bases in between. The length of the CDR3 is 12 residues. Germline CDR1 SEHNR, CDR2 FQNEAQ (reference sequence).

This clonotype occurred many times. The rearrangement joins TRBV3-1 to TRBJ2-7, with TRBD2 identical over 14 bases. CDR3 length: 16 amino acids. CDR1 and CDR2 from the germline V gene are LGHDT and YNNKEL (reference sequence). The trim removed 5 bases at V and 6 bases at J, leaving 9 bases unmatched. The CDR3 DNA follows: TGTGCCAGCAGCGAGGGACTAGCGGGAGCTCGGGCCGAGCAGTACTTC. Protein: CASSEGLAGARAEQYF.

This clonotype was detected ten times or more. The gene calls are TRBV7-9 and TRBJ2-5; D might be TRBD2 (6 bases). The CDR3 extends over 17 amino acids. Between the trimmed V and J ends, which lost 7 bases and 5 bases, there was a span of 26 bases. Germline V gene data show CDR1 as SEHNR and CDR2 as FQNEAQ (reference sequence). CDR3 residues: CASTKATAGRPRETQYF. DNA for the CDR3: TGTGCCAGCACCAAGGCGACGGCGGGAAGGCCGAGGGAGACCCAGTACTTC.

This clonotype was counted ten times or more. The V call is TRBV6-6, the J call TRBJ1-5, with TRBD1 matching 7 bases. This CDR3 spans 14 amino acids. The V gene's germline CDR1 is MNHNY and CDR2 SVGAGI (reference sequence). The ends lost 5 bases at V and 2 bases at J; junction bases unmatched: 3. In nucleotides, the CDR3 is TGTGCCAGCAGTGACCAGGGGGGCAATCAGCCCCAGCATTTT. This sequence encodes CASSDQGGNQPQHF.

This clonotype was counted many times. The chain couples TRBV7-6 to TRBJ2-2; no reliable D call. The length of the CDR3 is 17 residues. Per the germline V gene, CDR1 is SGHVS and CDR2 is FNYEAQ. V lost 5 bases and J lost 5, with 21 bases in between. DNA for the CDR3: TGTGCCAGCAGCCAAATACCATTACCCTTTCCAACCGGGGAGCTGTTTTTT. This translates into CASSQIPLPFPTGELFF.

Comment on this clonotype: The junction does not match germline at one end; this may be a read error. The chain couples TRBV27 to TRBJ2-2, with D possibly being TRBD2 (5 bases). Germline values: CDR1 MNHEY, CDR2 SMNVEV (reference sequence). The CDR3 is 14 amino acids. CDR3 region: CASRRNLNTGELFF. The CDR3 DNA reads as TGTGCCTCACGTCGGAACCTAAACACCGGGGAGCTATTTTTT.

This clonotype was seen ten or more times. The V call is TRBV12-3 or TRBV12-4, the J call TRBJ2-2, with no clear D. The CDR3 is made up of 14 amino acids. Deletions cut 8 bases from V and 1 base from J, with 11 bases between. CDR3 DNA sequence: TGTGCCAGCTCCCAGATGTTGAACACCGGGGAGCTGTTTTTT. This translates into CASSQMLNTGELFF.

This clonotype was found many times. The V gene is TRBV10-2, the J gene TRBJ2-1; either TRBD1 or TRBD2 may fit D (5 bases each). V was shortened by 8 bases and J by 5 bases, with 22 bases between the two germline ends. The CDR3 runs 16 residues. Germline-derived CDR1 and CDR2 are WSHSY and SAAADI. The CDR3 DNA reads TGCGCCAGCCGAGTCGGGGACCAAGGTCCTAACAATGAGCAGTTCTTC. It codes for CASRVGDQGPNNEQFF.

This clonotype was seen at least ten times. This chain links TRBV21-1 with TRBJ2-5; TRBD1, as called in the table, went unchecked against the DNA. TRBV21-1 is an annotated pseudogene. CDR3 length: 13 residues. In DNA, the CDR3 is TGTGCCAGCAATTCAAGACAGGGGGAGACCCAGTACTTC. Protein sequence: CASNSRQGETQYF.

This clonotype was recorded at least ten times. This sequence joins TRBV4-1 and TRBJ1-6; 7 bases map to TRBD1. V shed 6 bases, J shed 8 bases, and the junction held 10 bases outside the gene matches. The germline CDR1 and CDR2 sequences are MGHRA and YSYEKL. The length of the CDR3 is 15 residues. The CDR3 region is CASRPGAGGDSPLHF. The CDR3 coding sequence is TGCGCCAGCAGACCCGGAGCAGGGGGTGATTCACCCCTCCACTTT.

This chain joins TRBV4-1 and TRBJ2-2; TRBD2 agrees at 10 bases. With 4 bases clipped from V and 7 bases from J, the junction kept 15 bases outside the gene matches. CDR1 MGHRA and CDR2 YSYEKL come from the germline V gene. The CDR3 is 18 amino acids. The CDR3 DNA reads TGCGCCAGCAGCCCCGGGATGCAAGCGGGAGGGCCCATCGGGGAGCTGTTTTTT. As protein: CASSPGMQAGGPIGELFF.

This clonotype has ten or more counts. The rearrangement uses TRBV7-9 and TRBJ2-5; 7 positions match TRBD1. With V trimmed by 4 bases and J by 1 base, 9 bases remained unmatched. This CDR3 region has 16 residues. The germline CDR1 and CDR2 sequences are SEHNR and FQNEAQ (reference sequence). The CDR3 bases are TGTGCCAGCAGCTCACCGACAGGGACCATCCAAGAGACCCAGTACTTC. It translates to CASSSPTGTIQETQYF.